This T cell receptor (beta chain) was captured in a study of T cell responses to AZD1222 COVID-19 vaccine. The germline V gene has CDR1 SGHRS and CDR2 YFSETQ. The CDR3 spans 14 residues. The V segment lost 4 bases and the J segment 0 bases; nucleotides outside the gene matches: 2. It was second doses at about 4 or about 12 weeks that were pooled. Some clones are missing from TCRdb's copy, which holds only in-frame ones; the method was immunoSEQ multiplex PCR. Counted here are about 48,000 clones, 80% to 90% occurring once; the ten biggest clones make up 6% to 7%. Material: peripheral blood, obtained 28 days after the second AZD1222 dose. The origin of this receptor is an adult who received the AZD1222 COVID-19 vaccine. The J gene is TRBJ2-3, the V gene TRBV5-1; the match to TRBD2 covers 7 bases. The DNA for the CDR3 is TGCGCCAGCAGCCGTAGCGGGAGCACAGATACGCAGTATTTT. It encodes CASSRSGSTDTQYF.